This T cell receptor beta chain was found in a study of beta chain features in type 1 diabetes. Deletions cut 5 bases from V and 0 bases from J, with 16 bases between. Looked up from germline, CDR1 is LNHNV and CDR2 is YYDKDF (reference sequence). The CDR3 extends over 16 amino acids. Concerning this clone: Its specificity is unknown.

Study-wide points: Moderate yet significant TCRB CDR3 shortening was seen in Type 1 diabetes patients in all four CD4+ subsets. Because the template was cDNA, high-expressing cells might be over-represented. There was no resolution here of whether HLA type influences TCRB rearrangement. At VDJ recombination sites, type 1 diabetes patients had fewer insertions and more deleted nucleotides.

The entirety of the isolated RNA underwent reverse transcription, so expressed TCRB transcripts were sequenced. Assay used: immunoSEQ multiplex PCR; TCRdb lists only in-frame clones, some missing. In the table there are about 230,000 clones, approximately 16% of which are singletons. The sample consisted of naive CD4+ T cells from blood. This sequence was found in a man under 40 with type 1 diabetes. The genes are TRBV15 and TRBJ1-2; D not resolved. The CDR3 spells CATSGSWENTNYGYTF. The DNA of the CDR3 is TGTGCCACCAGCGGTTCTTGGGAGAATACTAACTATGGCTACACCTTC. The full variable domain, completed using reference TRBV15 and TRBJ1-2, is DAMVIQNPRYQVTQFGKPVTLSCSQTLNHNVMYWYQQKSSQAPKLLFHYYDKDFNNEADTPDNFQSRRPNTSFCFLDIRSPGLGDTAMYLCATSGSWENTNYGYTFGSGTRLTVV.